This T cell receptor beta chain was captured by sequencing in a study of T-cell reconstitution after alpha-beta-depleted transplantation in children. Concerning this clonotype itself: Its target is not known.

Preparing the TCRbeta library involved the use of unique molecular identifiers. TCRdb passed the PCR reads through MiXCR, listing each CDR3 protein once. This sample has hundreds of thousands of distinct CDR3 sequences, with roughly 25% found just once. CDR1 PRHDT and CDR2 FYEKMQ come from the germline V gene (reference sequence). The CDR3 spans 16 residues. V lost 1 base and J lost 6, with 15 bases in between. Study findings and constraints: At around two months after transplant, the alpha-beta T cells were reportedly derived from several hundred expanded clones that came from non-depleted graft cells. The main origin of T-cell counts and diversity one year after transplant was newly produced T cells. From surviving recipient T cells and thymic progenitors came the high day-60 TCRbeta diversity observed in some patients.

V usage is TRBV13 and J usage is TRBJ2-2; maybe TRBD2 (7 bases). Sample: PBMCs, mostly from graft donor cells, taken 360 days after TCRalphabeta/CD19-depleted stem cell transplant. This receptor was taken from a female patient aged 2-9 years who had a stem cell transplant for congenital amegakaryocytic thrombocytopenia, so the T cells may come from the graft donor. The CDR3 DNA reads TGTGCCAGCAGCTTAGTCTCTCGCGGGGGCCCCGGGGAGCTGTTTTTT. Encoded protein: CASSLVSRGGPGELFF.